This entry lists 2 T cell receptor beta chains sequenced from one sample in a study of T-cell memory formation after mild COVID-19. One entry per CDR3 protein results from TCRdb running MiXCR on the 5' RACE reads. The data show 380,000 or so distinct CDR3 sequences, around 15% seen once. The specimen was PBMCs or a T cell subset sorted from them (not recorded which). The receptor source for this set is a man aged 18-30 years who had mild COVID-19 (a few samples of this study predate the infection). Cell type and time point are not known.

The chain links TRBV27 to TRBJ2-7, with D perhaps TRBD2 (6 bases). CDR3 length: 13 residues. The germline V gene encodes CDR1 MNHEY and CDR2 SMNVEV (reference sequence). V shed 5 bases and J shed 3 bases, with 11 bases lying between them. The CDR3 nucleotides read TGTGCCAGCAGTATCCGCGGGGTCTACGAGCAGTACTTC. It codes for CASSIRGVYEQYF.

The V and J genes are TRBV28 and TRBJ2-3; 9 bases are shared with TRBD1. With 8 bases clipped from V and 3 bases from J, the junction kept 12 bases outside the gene matches. The CDR3 is 16 residues long. Per germline, CDR1 MDHEN and CDR2 SYDVKM. CDR3 DNA sequence: TGTGCCAGCGGTCATAAAACAGGGGGCGAAACAGATACGCAGTATTTT. Residues: CASGHKTGGETDTQYF.